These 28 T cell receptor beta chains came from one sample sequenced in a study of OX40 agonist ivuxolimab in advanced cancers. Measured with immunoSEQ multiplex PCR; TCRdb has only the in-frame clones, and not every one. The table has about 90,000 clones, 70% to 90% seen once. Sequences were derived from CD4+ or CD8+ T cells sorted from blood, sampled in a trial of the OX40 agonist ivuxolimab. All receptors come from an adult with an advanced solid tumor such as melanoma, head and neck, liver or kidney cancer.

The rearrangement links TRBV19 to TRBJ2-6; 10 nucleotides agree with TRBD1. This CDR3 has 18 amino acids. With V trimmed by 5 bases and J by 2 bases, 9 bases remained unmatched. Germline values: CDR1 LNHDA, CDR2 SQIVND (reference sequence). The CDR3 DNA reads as TGTGCCAGTAGTCAACGGACAGGGGGAACTCCTGGGGCCAACGTCCTGACTTTC. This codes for CASSQRTGGTPGANVLTF.

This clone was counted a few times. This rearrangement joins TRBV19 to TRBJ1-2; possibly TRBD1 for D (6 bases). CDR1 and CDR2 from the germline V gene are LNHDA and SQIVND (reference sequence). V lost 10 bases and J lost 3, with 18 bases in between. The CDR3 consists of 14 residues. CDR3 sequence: CATQKTGRDYGYTF. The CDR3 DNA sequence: TGTGCCACCCAGAAGACAGGTCGTGACTATGGCTACACCTTC. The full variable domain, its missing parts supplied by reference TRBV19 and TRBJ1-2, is DGGITQSPKYLFRKEGQNVTLSCEQNLNHDAMYWYRQDPGQGLRLIYYSQIVNDFQKGDIAEGYSVSREKKESFPLTVTSAQKNPTAFYLCATQKTGRDYGYTFGSGTRLTVV.

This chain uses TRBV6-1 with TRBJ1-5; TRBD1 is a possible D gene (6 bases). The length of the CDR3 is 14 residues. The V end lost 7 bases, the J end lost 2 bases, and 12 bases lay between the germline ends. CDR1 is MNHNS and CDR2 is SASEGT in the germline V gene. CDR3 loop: CASTGGSRNQPQHF. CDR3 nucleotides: TGTGCCAGCACCGGGGGCTCACGCAATCAGCCCCAGCATTTT.

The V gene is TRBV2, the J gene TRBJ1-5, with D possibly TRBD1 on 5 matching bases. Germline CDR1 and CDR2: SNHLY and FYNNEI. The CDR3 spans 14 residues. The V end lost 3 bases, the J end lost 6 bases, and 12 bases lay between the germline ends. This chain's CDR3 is CASSDLGGFQPQHF. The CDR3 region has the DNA TGTGCCAGCAGTGACCTCGGGGGGTTTCAGCCCCAGCATTTT.

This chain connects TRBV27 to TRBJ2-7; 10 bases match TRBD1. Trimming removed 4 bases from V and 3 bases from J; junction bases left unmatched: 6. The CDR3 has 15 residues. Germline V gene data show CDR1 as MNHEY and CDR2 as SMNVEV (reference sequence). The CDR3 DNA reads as TGTGCCAGCAGTTATAAGACAGGGGGCTACTACGAGCAGTACTTC. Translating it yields CASSYKTGGYYEQYF.

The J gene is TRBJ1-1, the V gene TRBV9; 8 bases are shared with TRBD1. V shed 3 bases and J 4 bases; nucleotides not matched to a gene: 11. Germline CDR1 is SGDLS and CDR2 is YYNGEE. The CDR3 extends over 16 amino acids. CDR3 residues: CASSAWDRPPATEAFF. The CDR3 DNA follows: TGTGCCAGCAGCGCCTGGGACAGGCCTCCCGCCACTGAAGCTTTCTTT.

DNA of the CDR3: TGTGCCAGCAGTCAAAAGGGGGACAGGGTCCACGAGCAGTACTTC. Translation: CASSQKGDRVHEQYF. The V call is TRBV27, the J call TRBJ2-7; TRBD1 matches at 9 bases. Germline assignment: CDR1 MNHEY and CDR2 SMNVEV (reference sequence). This CDR3 is built from 15 residues. J lost 5 bases, V lost 5 bases, and 10 bases had no gene match.

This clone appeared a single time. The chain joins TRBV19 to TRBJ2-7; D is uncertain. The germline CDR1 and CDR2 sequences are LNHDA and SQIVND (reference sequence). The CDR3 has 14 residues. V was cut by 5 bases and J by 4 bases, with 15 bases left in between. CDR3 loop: CASSSPGLSYEQYF. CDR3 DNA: TGTGCCAGTAGTTCCCCGGGCCTCTCATACGAGCAGTACTTC.

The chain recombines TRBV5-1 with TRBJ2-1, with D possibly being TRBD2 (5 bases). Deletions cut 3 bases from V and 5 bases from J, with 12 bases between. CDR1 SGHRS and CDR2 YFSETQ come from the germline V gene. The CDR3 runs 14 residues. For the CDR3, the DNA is TGCGCCAGCAGCTCCGCCGAGGGTCACAATGAGCAGTTCTTC. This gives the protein CASSSAEGHNEQFF. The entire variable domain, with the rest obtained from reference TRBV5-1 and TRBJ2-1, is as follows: KAGVTQTPRYLIKTRGQQVTLSCSPISGHRSVSWYQQTPGQGLQFLFEYFSETQRNKGNFPGRFSGRQFSNSRSEMNVSTLELGDSALYLCASSSAEGHNEQFFGPGTRLTVL.

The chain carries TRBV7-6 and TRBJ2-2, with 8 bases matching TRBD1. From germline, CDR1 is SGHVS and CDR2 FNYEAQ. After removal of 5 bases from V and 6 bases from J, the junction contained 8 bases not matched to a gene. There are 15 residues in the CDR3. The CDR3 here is CASSLDRVGSGELFF. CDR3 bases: TGTGCCAGCAGCCTGGACAGGGTGGGGTCCGGGGAGCTGTTTTTT.

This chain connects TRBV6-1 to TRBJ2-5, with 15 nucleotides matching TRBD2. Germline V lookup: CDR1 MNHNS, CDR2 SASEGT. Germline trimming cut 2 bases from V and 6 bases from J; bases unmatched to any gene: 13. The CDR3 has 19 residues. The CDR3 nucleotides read TGTGCCAGCAGTGAAATTGGACTAGCGGGAGGGTTTATAAAAAAGACCCAGTACTTC. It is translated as CASSEIGLAGGFIKKTQYF.

For the CDR3, the DNA is TGTGCCAGCAGCCAAGTCAAAGTCGCTGGAGACACTGAAGCTTTCTTT. Translation gives CASSQVKVAGDTEAFF. The chain combines TRBV4-2 with TRBJ1-1; the D is unclear. The CDR3 contains 16 residues. Germline CDR1 reads LGHNA; CDR2 reads YNFKEQ. Trimming stripped 1 base from V and 3 bases from J, with 15 bases between.

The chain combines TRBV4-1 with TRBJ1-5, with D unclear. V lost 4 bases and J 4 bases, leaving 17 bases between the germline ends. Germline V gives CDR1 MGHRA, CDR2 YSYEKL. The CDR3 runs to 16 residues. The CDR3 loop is CASSPTRGSRNQPQHF. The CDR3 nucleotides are TGCGCCAGCAGCCCCACCCGAGGCAGCCGAAATCAGCCCCAGCATTTT.

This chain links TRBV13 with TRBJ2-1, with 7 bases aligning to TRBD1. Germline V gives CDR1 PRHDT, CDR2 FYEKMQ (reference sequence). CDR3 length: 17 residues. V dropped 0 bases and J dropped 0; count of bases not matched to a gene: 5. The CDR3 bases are TGTGCCAGCAGCTTAGGCCGCAGGGGGAGCTCCTACAATGAGCAGTTCTTC. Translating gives CASSLGRRGSSYNEQFF. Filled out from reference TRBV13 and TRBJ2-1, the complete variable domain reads AAGVIQSPRHLIKEKRETATLKCYPIPRHDTVYWYQQGPGQDPQFLISFYEKMQSDKGSIPDRFSAQQFSDYHSELNMSSLELGDSALYFCASSLGRRGSSYNEQFFGPGTRLTVL.

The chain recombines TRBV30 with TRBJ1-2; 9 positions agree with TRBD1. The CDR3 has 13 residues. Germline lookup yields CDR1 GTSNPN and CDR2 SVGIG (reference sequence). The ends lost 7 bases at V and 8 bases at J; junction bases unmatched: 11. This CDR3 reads CASTGTGLRGYTF. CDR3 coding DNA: TGTGCCTCGACCGGGACAGGGCTGAGGGGCTACACCTTC. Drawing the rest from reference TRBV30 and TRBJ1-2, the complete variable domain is SQTIHQWPATLVQPVGSPLSLECTVEGTSNPNLYWYRQAAGRGLQLLFYSVGIGQISSEVPQNLSASRPQDRQFILSSKKLLLSDSGFYLCASTGTGLRGYTFGSGTRLTVV.

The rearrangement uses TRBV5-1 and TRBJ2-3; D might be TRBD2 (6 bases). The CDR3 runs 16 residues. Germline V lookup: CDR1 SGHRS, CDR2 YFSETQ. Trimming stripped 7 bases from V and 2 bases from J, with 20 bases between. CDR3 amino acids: CASRIGLSGYTDTQYF. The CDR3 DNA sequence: TGCGCCAGCCGGATTGGCCTTAGCGGATACACAGATACGCAGTATTTT.

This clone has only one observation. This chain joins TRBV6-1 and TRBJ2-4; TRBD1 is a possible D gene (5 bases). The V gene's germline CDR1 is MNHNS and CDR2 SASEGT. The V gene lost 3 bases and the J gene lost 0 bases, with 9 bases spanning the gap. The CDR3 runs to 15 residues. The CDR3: CASSELGLAKNIQYF. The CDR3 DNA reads TGTGCCAGCAGTGAGCTGGGGCTAGCCAAAAACATTCAGTACTTC.

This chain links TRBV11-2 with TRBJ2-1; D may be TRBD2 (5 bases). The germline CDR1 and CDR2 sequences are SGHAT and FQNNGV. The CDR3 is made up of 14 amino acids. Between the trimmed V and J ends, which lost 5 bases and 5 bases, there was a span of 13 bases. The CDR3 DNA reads TGTGCCAGCAGCCAACAGAGGGTACACAATGAGCAGTTCTTC. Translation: CASSQQRVHNEQFF.

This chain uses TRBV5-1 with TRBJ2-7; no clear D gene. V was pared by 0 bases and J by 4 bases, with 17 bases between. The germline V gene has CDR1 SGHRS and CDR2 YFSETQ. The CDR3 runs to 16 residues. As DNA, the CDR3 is TGCGCCAGCAGCTTGGGAATTCAGCCGGTTGGGTACGAGCAGTACTTC. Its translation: CASSLGIQPVGYEQYF.

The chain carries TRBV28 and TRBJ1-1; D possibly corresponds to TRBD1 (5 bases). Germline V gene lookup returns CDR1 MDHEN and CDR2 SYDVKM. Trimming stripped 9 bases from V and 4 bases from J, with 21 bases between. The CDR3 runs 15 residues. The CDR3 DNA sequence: TGTGCCAGTCAGAAAGGGAGGGGAAGGATCACTGAAGCTTTCTTT. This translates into CASQKGRGRITEAFF.

The CDR3 sequence is CASSQVGSRGNEQFF. The CDR3 DNA reads TGCGCCAGCAGCCAAGTGGGGTCCAGGGGGAATGAGCAGTTCTTC. The chain links TRBV4-1 to TRBJ2-1, with 7 bases that match TRBD1. After removal of 1 base from V and 7 bases from J, the junction contained 7 bases not matched to a gene. From germline, CDR1 is MGHRA and CDR2 YSYEKL. The CDR3 is 15 residues long.

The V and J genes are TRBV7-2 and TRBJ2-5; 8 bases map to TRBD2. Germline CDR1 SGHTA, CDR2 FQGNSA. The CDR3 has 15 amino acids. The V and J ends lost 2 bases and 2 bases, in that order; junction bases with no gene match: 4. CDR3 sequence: CASSLSGTSQETQYF. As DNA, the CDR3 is TGTGCCAGCAGCTTAAGCGGGACTAGTCAAGAGACCCAGTACTTC.

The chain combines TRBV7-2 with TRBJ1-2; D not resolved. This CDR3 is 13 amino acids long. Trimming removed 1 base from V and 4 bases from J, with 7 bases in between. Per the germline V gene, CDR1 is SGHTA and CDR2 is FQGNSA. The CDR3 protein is CASSLGGTYGYTF. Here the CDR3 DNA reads TGTGCCAGCAGCTTAGGTGGCACCTATGGCTACACCTTC.

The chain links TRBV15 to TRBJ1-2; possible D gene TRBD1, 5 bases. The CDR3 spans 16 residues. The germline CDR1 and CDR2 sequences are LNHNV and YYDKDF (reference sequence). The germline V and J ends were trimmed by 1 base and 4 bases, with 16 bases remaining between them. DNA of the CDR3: TGTGCCACCAGCAGAGCCCTCGGGGGGGTAGGCTATGGCTACACCTTC. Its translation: CATSRALGGVGYGYTF.

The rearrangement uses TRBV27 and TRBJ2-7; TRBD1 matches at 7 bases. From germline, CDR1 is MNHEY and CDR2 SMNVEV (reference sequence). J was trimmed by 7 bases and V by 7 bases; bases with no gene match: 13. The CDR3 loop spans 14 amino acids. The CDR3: CASIRDRASGEQYF. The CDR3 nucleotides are TGTGCCAGCATACGAGACAGGGCCTCCGGGGAGCAGTACTTC.

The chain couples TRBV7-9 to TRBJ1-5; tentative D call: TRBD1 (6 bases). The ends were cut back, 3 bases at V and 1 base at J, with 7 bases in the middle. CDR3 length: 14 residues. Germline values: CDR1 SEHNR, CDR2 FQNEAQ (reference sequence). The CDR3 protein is CASSFTGSNQPQHF. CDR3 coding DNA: TGTGCCAGCAGCTTCACAGGGAGCAATCAGCCCCAGCATTTT.

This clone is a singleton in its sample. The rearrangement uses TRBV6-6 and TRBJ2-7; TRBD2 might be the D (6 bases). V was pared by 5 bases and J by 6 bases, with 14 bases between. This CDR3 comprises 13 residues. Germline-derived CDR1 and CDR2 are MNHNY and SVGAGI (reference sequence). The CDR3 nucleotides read TGTGCCAGCAGTGGCTACGGGGGTGGCGAGCAGTACTTC. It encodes CASSGYGGGEQYF.

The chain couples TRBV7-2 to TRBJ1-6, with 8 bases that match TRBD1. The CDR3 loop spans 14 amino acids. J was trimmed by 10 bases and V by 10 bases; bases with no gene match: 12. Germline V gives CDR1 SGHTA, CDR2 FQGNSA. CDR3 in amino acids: CATTIDRGRSPLHF. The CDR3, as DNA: TGTGCCACCACTATCGACAGGGGCCGGTCACCCCTCCACTTT.